The clone carrying this TCR beta chain was seen a few times. The sample belongs to a study of chemoradiotherapy in HPV16-positive cancers. TCRdb's table, derived via immunoSEQ multiplex PCR, lists solely in-frame clones and lacks some. The sample has some 5,200 clones; roughly 78% are singletons. Trimming removed 4 bases from V and 0 bases from J; junction bases left unmatched: 8. This CDR3 region has 18 residues. The TCR sequence derives from a human donor with HPV-associated anogenital cancer. This rearrangement joins TRBV5-3 to TRBJ2-1, with TRBD2 matching 12 bases. TRBV5-3 is assigned to the ORF class and has an uncertain function. The specimen was taken from a patient who underwent chemoradiotherapy. The CDR3 reads CARSPGLAGISSYNEQFF. The CDR3 DNA is TGTGCCAGAAGCCCGGGACTAGCGGGTATAAGCTCCTACAATGAGCAGTTCTTC.